The rows below give T cell receptor beta chains drawn from one sample of a study of blood T cell repertoires in COVID-19. The data were produced by immunoSEQ multiplex PCR, yet TCRdb's version contains in-frame clones alone and is incomplete. Among some 66,000 clones listed, about 90% were seen once. Sequences were obtained from peripheral blood. The receptors were gathered from a human donor in a cohort sampled during active COVID-19. The CDR3 runs from the conserved cysteine through the conserved F or W. The order of the fields is J gene, D gene, V gene, CDR3 DNA, CDR3 protein. D genes are given only for firm matches.

j_gene: TRBJ1-1; d_gene: -; v_gene: TRBV20-1; CDR3nt: TGCAGTCCCGACAGGGAAGCTTTCTTT; CDR3aa: CSPDREAFF
j_gene: TRBJ2-7; d_gene: TRBD2; v_gene: TRBV19; CDR3nt: TGTGCCAGTAGTATAGATCTCGCGGGAGGAATCGACGAGCAGTACTTC; CDR3aa: CASSIDLAGGIDEQYF
j_gene: TRBJ2-3; d_gene: TRBD2; v_gene: TRBV5-1; CDR3nt: TGCGCCAGCAGCATAGGACTAGCGGGGGGCACCACAGATACGCAGTATTTT; CDR3aa: CASSIGLAGGTTDTQYF
j_gene: TRBJ2-7; d_gene: TRBD2; v_gene: TRBV5-4; CDR3nt: TGTGCCAGCAGCCCGGGGGGTAACTCCTACGAGCAGTACTTC; CDR3aa: CASSPGGNSYEQYF
j_gene: TRBJ2-7; d_gene: -; v_gene: TRBV28; CDR3nt: TGTGCCAGCAGTCCCTCGGGCGGGCCCCCCTACGAGCAGTACTTC; CDR3aa: CASSPSGGPPYEQYF
j_gene: TRBJ2-5; d_gene: TRBD2; v_gene: TRBV7-3; CDR3nt: TGTGCCAGCAGCTTGTCCGGGACTAGAAGCGAGACCCAGTACTTC; CDR3aa: CASSLSGTRSETQYF
j_gene: TRBJ1-1; d_gene: -; v_gene: TRBV25-1; CDR3nt: TGTGCCAGCATGCCGGGAGGGGGGACTGAAGCTTTCTTT; CDR3aa: CASMPGGGTEAFF
j_gene: TRBJ2-5; d_gene: -; v_gene: TRBV4-1; CDR3nt: TGCGCCAGCAGCTACAGTATTACTCTCGAGACCCAGTACTTC; CDR3aa: CASSYSITLETQYF
j_gene: TRBJ2-1; d_gene: -; v_gene: TRBV24-1; CDR3nt: TGTGCCACCAAGGGACGGAGGGACAATGAGCAGTTCTTC; CDR3aa: CATKGRRDNEQFF
j_gene: TRBJ2-7; d_gene: TRBD2; v_gene: TRBV11-2; CDR3nt: TGTGCCAGCAGCTTAGATAGGTATGGACTAGGCAAGTCCTACGAGCAGTACTTC; CDR3aa: CASSLDRYGLGKSYEQYF